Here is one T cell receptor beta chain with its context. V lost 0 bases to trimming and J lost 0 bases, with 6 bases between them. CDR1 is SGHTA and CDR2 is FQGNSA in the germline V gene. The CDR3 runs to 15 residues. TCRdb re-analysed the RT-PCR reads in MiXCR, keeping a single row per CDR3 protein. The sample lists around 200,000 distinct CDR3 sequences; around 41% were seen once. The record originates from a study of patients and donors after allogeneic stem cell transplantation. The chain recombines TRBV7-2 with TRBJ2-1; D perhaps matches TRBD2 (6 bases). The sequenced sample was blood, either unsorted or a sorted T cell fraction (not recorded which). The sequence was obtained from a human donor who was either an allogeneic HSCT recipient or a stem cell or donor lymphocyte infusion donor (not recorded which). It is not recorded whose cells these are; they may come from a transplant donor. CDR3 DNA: TGTGCCAGCAGCTTAGCGACTAGCTCCTACAATGAGCAGTTCTTC. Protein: CASSLATSSYNEQFF.